These T cell receptor beta chains were read from a single sample in a study of blood T cell repertoires in COVID-19. The repertoire was sequenced with immunoSEQ multiplex PCR; TCRdb's copy has only in-frame clones and lacks some. The sample consists of a few hundred thousand clones, roughly 85% of them appearing once. What was sequenced was PBMCs or T cells enriched from blood (not recorded which). The source is a young man who had recovered from COVID-19. The CDR3 runs from the conserved cysteine through the conserved F or W. The D gene is left open where the match is weak. Clone size is stated in some rows and not others, as once, few, many or a class when expanded.

abundance	j_gene	d_gene	v_gene	CDR3nt	CDR3aa
once	TRBJ2-1	TRBD1	TRBV9	TGTGCCAGCAGCGTAGGACAGGGAGCCCACAATGAGCAGTTCTTC	CASSVGQGAHNEQFF
.	TRBJ1-2	TRBD1	TRBV2	TGTGCCAGCAGTGAAGGGGACAGGGGGATGGTTTACTACACCTTC	CASSEGDRGMVYYTF
.	TRBJ2-5	.	TRBV10-2	TGCGCCAGCAGAGAGCCGGGAGTAGAGACCCAGTACTTC	CASREPGVETQYF
once	TRBJ2-3	TRBD2	TRBV3-1/TRBV3-2	TGTGCCAGCAGCCCAGAGGGGACTAGCGGGGGGGCTACAGATACGCAGTATTTT	CASSPEGTSGGATDTQYF
.	TRBJ2-1	.	TRBV7-2	TGTGCCAGCAGCTTGTTGAGGGGGGGAAGCGATGAGCAGTTCTTC	CASSLLRGGSDEQFF
.	TRBJ1-6	.	TRBV9	TGTGCCAGCAGTGCGGGCGGAGGGAGGAATTCACCCCTCCACTTT	CASSAGGGRNSPLHF
.	TRBJ1-5	.	TRBV19	TGTGCCAGTAGGCGACAGCCCAATCAGCCCCAGCATTTT	CASRRQPNQPQHF
few	TRBJ1-2	.	TRBV5-1	TGCGCCAGCAGCGGAGACAGTCATGGCTACACCTTC	CASSGDSHGYTF
.	TRBJ1-1	.	TRBV14	TGTGCCAGCAGCCAAGTGGACTACAGTGAAGCTTTCTTT	CASSQVDYSEAFF
.	TRBJ1-4	TRBD1	TRBV5-5	TGTGCCAGCAGCGCCGGGACAGGGTACTCTAATGAAAAACTGTTTTTT	CASSAGTGYSNEKLFF
.	TRBJ1-1	.	TRBV15	TGTGCCACCAGCAGAGATCTGCCAGGGCGGGCTTTCTTT	CATSRDLPGRAFF
.	TRBJ2-7	TRBD1	TRBV5-1	TGCGCCAGCAGCTGGGGGACAGACTCCTACGAGCAGTACTTC	CASSWGTDSYEQYF
.	TRBJ2-1	.	TRBV7-2	TGTGCCAGCAGCTTCAGGACTCAGCAGTTCTTC	CASSFRTQQFF
.	TRBJ1-2	.	TRBV18	TGTGCCAGCTCGGGGACAACCTATGGCTACACCTTC	CASSGTTYGYTF
.	TRBJ2-7	.	TRBV19	TGTGCCAGTAAACCCCAGGGGGGCGAGCAGTACTTC	CASKPQGGEQYF
.	TRBJ2-3	.	TRBV6-6	TGTGCCAGCAGTCCCCCAGGAGTGGGGCAGGGTGGAGATACGCAGTATTTT	CASSPPGVGQGGDTQYF
.	TRBJ1-1	TRBD1	TRBV3-1/TRBV3-2	TGTGCCAGCAGCCAAACCCACAGGGGAAAGAACACTGAAGCTTTCTTT	CASSQTHRGKNTEAFF
.	TRBJ1-3	.	TRBV7-2	TGTGCCAGCAGCTCTCAATCAGGGCAGGGAAACACCATATATTTT	CASSSQSGQGNTIYF
.	TRBJ1-1	TRBD1	TRBV10-3	TGTGCCACGATACAGGGGACGACCACTGAAGCTTTCTTT	CATIQGTTTEAFF
once	TRBJ2-1	.	TRBV6-2/TRBV6-3	TGTGCCAGCAGTTACTCGGCAGGGCAGGTTTACAATGAGCAGTTCTTC	CASSYSAGQVYNEQFF
once	TRBJ2-7	TRBD1	TRBV10-3	TGTGCCATCAGTGGACAGGGAAGGTCCTACGAGCAGTACTTC	CAISGQGRSYEQYF
.	TRBJ1-1	TRBD1	TRBV18	TGTGCCAGCTCACCACCCATGGGACAGGGGGCGCGCGTCACTGAAGCTTTCTTT	CASSPPMGQGARVTEAFF